One sample yielded the 14 T cell receptor beta chains listed below, sequenced in a study of CD8 T cells in ankylosing spondylitis. General study results and limits: Seven or eight highly homologous variants formed a TCR beta motif that appeared characteristic of ankylosing spondylitis blood.

The antigens of these receptors remain unknown. Using its own MiXCR run on the 5' RACE reads, TCRdb lists one record per CDR3 protein. The sample lists over 450,000 distinct CDR3 sequences, roughly 13% occurring once. Specimen: blood, either unsorted or a sorted T cell fraction (not recorded which). The receptors were sampled from a male donor with ankylosing spondylitis.

This clonotype was detected many times. V usage is TRBV12-3 or TRBV12-4 and J usage is TRBJ2-1; 16 bases match TRBD2. There are 15 residues in the CDR3. Germline trimming cut 6 bases from V and 9 bases from J; bases unmatched to any gene: 5. In nucleotides, the CDR3 is TGTGCCAGCAGCCTCGGGACTAGCGGGAGGGTTGAGCAGTTCTTC. Encoded protein: CASSLGTSGRVEQFF.

The table lists this clonotype with a few counts. V is TRBV20-1 and J is TRBJ2-3; TRBD1 aligns across 8 bases. J was trimmed by 2 bases and V by 3 bases; bases with no gene match: 7. Germline V lookup: CDR1 DFQATT, CDR2 SNEGSKA (reference sequence). CDR3 length: 15 amino acids. CDR3: CSARQGAVITDTQYF. The CDR3 DNA sequence: TGCAGTGCTAGGCAGGGGGCAGTTATCACAGATACGCAGTATTTT.

V is TRBV20-1 and J is TRBJ2-5, with no clear D. Trimming cost V 5 bases and J 0 bases, with 10 bases left between them. The CDR3 length is 13 residues. Germline-derived CDR1 and CDR2 are DFQATT and SNEGSKA (reference sequence). The CDR3 sequence: CSAPGVYQETQYF. The CDR3 nucleotides read TGCAGTGCTCCCGGAGTTTACCAAGAGACCCAGTACTTC.

The chain has TRBV30 and TRBJ2-2; D is uncertain. Trimming left V 0 bases short and J 4 bases short, with 9 bases between. The germline V gene has CDR1 GTSNPN and CDR2 SVGIG (reference sequence). The CDR3 consists of 14 residues. The CDR3 loop is CAWSVLHSTGELFF. As DNA, the CDR3 is TGTGCCTGGAGTGTATTGCATTCCACCGGGGAGCTGTTTTTT.

In its sample, this clonotype was seen a few times. The CDR3 coding sequence is TGTGCCACCAGTGATTTATCCCAATACAATGAGCAGTTCTTC. Translating gives CATSDLSQYNEQFF. The V call is TRBV24-1, the J call TRBJ2-1; D unresolved. CDR1 and CDR2 (germline): KGHDR, SFDVKD. Between the trimmed V and J ends, which lost 1 base and 4 bases, there was a span of 7 bases. This CDR3 spans 14 amino acids.

This clonotype was counted only a few times. The V and J genes are TRBV20-1 and TRBJ2-7, with unresolved D. The CDR3 consists of 13 residues. The V end lost 5 bases, the J end lost 2 bases, and 13 bases lay between the germline ends. The germline CDR1 and CDR2 sequences are DFQATT and SNEGSKA (reference sequence). CDR3 nucleotide sequence: TGCAGTGCTGACTCTTTTCTCACCTACGAGCAGTACTTC. Translating it yields CSADSFLTYEQYF.

This clonotype appeared a few times. The chain uses TRBV2 and TRBJ2-1, with D possibly being TRBD2 (6 bases). V dropped 7 bases and J dropped 6 bases, with 13 bases sitting between them. This CDR3 region has 13 residues. Germline lookup yields CDR1 SNHLY and CDR2 FYNNEI. As DNA, the CDR3 is TGTGCCAGCAATCCGGACTATTTCAATGAGCAGTTCTTC. As protein: CASNPDYFNEQFF.

This chain uses TRBV4-1 with TRBJ1-2; D ambiguous. The CDR3 extends over 12 amino acids. CDR1 MGHRA and CDR2 YSYEKL come from the germline V gene. Trimming removed 4 bases from V and 8 bases from J, with 11 bases in between. CDR3 residues: CASSPPPGGYTF. CDR3 coding DNA: TGCGCCAGCAGCCCCCCTCCGGGGGGCTACACCTTC.

This clonotype was counted only a few times. CDR3 loop: CASTSDRGASNYGYTF. CDR3 coding DNA: TGTGCCAGCACCTCGGACAGGGGGGCCTCTAACTATGGCTACACCTTC. This rearrangement joins TRBV2 to TRBJ1-2; TRBD1 matches 10 bases. Losses at the gene ends were 7 bases for V and 0 bases for J; bases not matched to a gene: 8. CDR1 is SNHLY and CDR2 is FYNNEI in the germline V gene. The CDR3 is 16 amino acids.

Details on this clonotype: Germline is not matched at one junction end, which may reflect a read error. The rearrangement uses TRBV6-1 and TRBJ2-5, with 9 bases fitting TRBD2. The V gene's germline CDR1 is MNHNS and CDR2 SASEGT. The CDR3 spans 17 residues. CDR3 loop: CASSKATSGDKKETQYF. The CDR3 nucleotides are TGTGCCAGCAGTAAAGCGACTAGCGGTGACAAAAAAGAGACCCAGTACTTC.

This clonotype was observed a few times. CDR3 amino acids: CASSYRQCGHF. The DNA for the CDR3 is TGTGCCAGCAGTTATCGACAGTGCGGGCATTTT. V usage is TRBV27 and J usage is TRBJ1-5; tentative D call: TRBD1 (5 bases). The CDR3 consists of 11 residues. V was clipped by 4 bases and J by 15 bases, with 13 bases between them. The V gene's germline CDR1 is MNHEY and CDR2 SMNVEV (reference sequence).

This clonotype appeared a few times. The CDR3 nucleotides read TGTGCCAGCAGCCAAGATTGGGGCAGGGAGACCTACAATGAGCAGTTCTTC. Encoded protein: CASSQDWGRETYNEQFF. The V call is TRBV3-1, the J call TRBJ2-1, with D perhaps matching TRBD1 or TRBD2 (5 bases each). V lost 0 bases and J 2 bases, leaving 14 bases between the germline ends. This CDR3 has 17 residues. Germline lookup yields CDR1 LGHDT and CDR2 YNNKEL (reference sequence).

In its sample, this clonotype was seen a few times. The gene calls are TRBV3-1 and TRBJ2-7, with D perhaps TRBD1 (6 bases). This CDR3 has 13 amino acids. V lost 4 bases, J lost 7 bases, and 14 bases lay in between. CDR1 LGHDT and CDR2 YNNKEL come from the germline V gene (reference sequence). This chain's CDR3 is CASSPQGLGEQYF. The CDR3 DNA reads TGTGCCAGCAGCCCACAGGGTCTGGGAGAGCAGTACTTC.

The chain has TRBV2 and TRBJ2-6; D is perhaps TRBD1 (6 bases). The CDR3 loop spans 13 amino acids. Trimming took 5 bases from V and 12 from J, leaving 14 bases between them. Per germline, CDR1 SNHLY and CDR2 FYNNEI. The CDR3 bases are TGTGCCAGCAGTACACAGGGAACCGGCGTCCTGACTTTC. Protein sequence: CASSTQGTGVLTF.